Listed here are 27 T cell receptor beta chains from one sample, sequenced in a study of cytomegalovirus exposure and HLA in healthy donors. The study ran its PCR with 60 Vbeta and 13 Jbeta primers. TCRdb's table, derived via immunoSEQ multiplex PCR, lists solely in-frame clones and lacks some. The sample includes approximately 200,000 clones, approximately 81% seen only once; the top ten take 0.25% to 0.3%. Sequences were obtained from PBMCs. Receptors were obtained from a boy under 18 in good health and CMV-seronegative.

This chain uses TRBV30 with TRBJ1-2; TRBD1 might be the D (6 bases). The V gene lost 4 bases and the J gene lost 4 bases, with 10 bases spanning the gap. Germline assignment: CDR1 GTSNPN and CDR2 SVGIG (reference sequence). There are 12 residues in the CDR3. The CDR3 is CAWNQGGYGYTF. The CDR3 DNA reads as TGTGCCTGGAACCAAGGGGGCTATGGCTACACCTTC. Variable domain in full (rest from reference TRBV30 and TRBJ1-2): SQTIHQWPATLVQPVGSPLSLECTVEGTSNPNLYWYRQAAGRGLQLLFYSVGIGQISSEVPQNLSASRPQDRQFILSSKKLLLSDSGFYLCAWNQGGYGYTFGSGTRLTVV.

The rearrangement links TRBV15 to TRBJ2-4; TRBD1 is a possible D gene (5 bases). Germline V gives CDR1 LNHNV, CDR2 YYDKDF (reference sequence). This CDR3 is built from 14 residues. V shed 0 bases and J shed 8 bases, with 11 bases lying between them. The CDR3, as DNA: TGTGCCACCAGCAGAGATCGGTTAGGGGACATTCAGTACTTC. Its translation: CATSRDRLGDIQYF.

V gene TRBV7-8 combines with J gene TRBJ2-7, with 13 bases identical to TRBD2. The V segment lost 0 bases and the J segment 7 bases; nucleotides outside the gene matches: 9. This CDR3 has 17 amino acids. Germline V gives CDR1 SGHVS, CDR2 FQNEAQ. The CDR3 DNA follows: TGTGCCAGCAGCTTAGCCATGACGGGACTAGCGGGAAGGGAGCAGTACTTC. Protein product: CASSLAMTGLAGREQYF.

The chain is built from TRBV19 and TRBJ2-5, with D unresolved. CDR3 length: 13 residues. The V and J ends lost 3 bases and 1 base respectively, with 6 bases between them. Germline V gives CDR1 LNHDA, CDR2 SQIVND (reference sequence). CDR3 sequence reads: CASSIMAQETQYF. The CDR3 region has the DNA TGTGCCAGTAGTATCATGGCCCAAGAGACCCAGTACTTC.

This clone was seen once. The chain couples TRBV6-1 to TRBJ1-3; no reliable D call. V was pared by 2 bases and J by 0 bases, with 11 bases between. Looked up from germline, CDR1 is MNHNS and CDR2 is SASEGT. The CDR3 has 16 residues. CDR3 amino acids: CASSEFTPGSGNTIYF. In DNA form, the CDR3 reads TGTGCCAGCAGTGAATTTACGCCGGGCTCTGGAAACACCATATATTTT.

The CDR3 loop is CASSLAGLGGQYGYTF. In nucleotides, the CDR3 is TGTGCCAGCAGCTTAGCGGGTCTTGGGGGCCAATATGGCTACACCTTC. V is TRBV7-8 and J is TRBJ1-2, with TRBD1 as a possible D gene (6 bases). V was shortened by 0 bases and J by 5 bases, with 16 bases between the two germline ends. Germline assignment: CDR1 SGHVS and CDR2 FQNEAQ. The CDR3 length is 16 residues.

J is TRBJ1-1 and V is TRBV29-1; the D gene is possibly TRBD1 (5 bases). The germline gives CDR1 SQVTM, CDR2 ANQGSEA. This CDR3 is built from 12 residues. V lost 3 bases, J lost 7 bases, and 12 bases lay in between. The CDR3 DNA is TGCAGCGTTGATAGGGGCGGGGGTGAAGCTTTCTTT. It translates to CSVDRGGGEAFF. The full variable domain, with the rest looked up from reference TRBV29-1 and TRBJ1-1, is SAVISQKPSRDICQRGTSLTIQCQVDSQVTMMFWYRQQPGQSLTLIATANQGSEATYESGFVIDKFPISRPNLTFSTLTVSNMSPEDSSIYLCSVDRGGGEAFFGQGTRLTVV.

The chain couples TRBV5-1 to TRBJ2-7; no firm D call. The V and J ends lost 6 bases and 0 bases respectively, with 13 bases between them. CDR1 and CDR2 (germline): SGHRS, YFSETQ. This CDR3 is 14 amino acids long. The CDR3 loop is CASMPHSLSYEQYF. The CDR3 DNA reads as TGCGCCAGCATGCCCCACAGTCTCTCCTACGAGCAGTACTTC.

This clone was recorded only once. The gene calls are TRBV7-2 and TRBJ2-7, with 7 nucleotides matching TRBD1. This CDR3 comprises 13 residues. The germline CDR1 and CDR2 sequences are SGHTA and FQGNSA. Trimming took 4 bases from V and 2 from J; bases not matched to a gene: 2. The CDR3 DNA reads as TGTGCCAGCAGCTCCCAGGGGGCCTACGAGCAGTACTTC. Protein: CASSSQGAYEQYF.

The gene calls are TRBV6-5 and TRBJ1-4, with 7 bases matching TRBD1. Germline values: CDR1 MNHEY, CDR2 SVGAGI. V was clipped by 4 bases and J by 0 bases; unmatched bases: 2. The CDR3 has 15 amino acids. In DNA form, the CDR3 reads TGTGCCAGCAGTTGGACAGGCTCAACTAATGAAAAACTGTTTTTT. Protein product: CASSWTGSTNEKLFF.

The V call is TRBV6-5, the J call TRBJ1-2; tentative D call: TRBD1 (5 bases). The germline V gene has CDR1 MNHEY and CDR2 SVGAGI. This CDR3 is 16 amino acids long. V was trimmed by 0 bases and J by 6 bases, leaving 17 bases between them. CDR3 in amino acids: CASSYSSSTGINGYTF. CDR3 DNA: TGTGCCAGCAGTTACTCGTCCAGTACAGGAATTAATGGCTACACCTTC.

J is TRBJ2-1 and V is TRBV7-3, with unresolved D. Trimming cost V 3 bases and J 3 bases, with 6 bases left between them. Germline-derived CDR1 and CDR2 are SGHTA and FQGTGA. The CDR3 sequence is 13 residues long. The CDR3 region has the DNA TGTGCCAGCAGCTTGCTCGGCTACAATGAGCAGTTCTTC. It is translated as CASSLLGYNEQFF. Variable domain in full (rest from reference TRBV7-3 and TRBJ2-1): GAGVSQTPSNKVTEKGKYVELRCDPISGHTALYWYRQSLGQGPEFLIYFQGTGAADDSGLPNDRFFAVRPEGSVSTLKIQRTERGDSAVYLCASSLLGYNEQFFGPGTRLTVL.

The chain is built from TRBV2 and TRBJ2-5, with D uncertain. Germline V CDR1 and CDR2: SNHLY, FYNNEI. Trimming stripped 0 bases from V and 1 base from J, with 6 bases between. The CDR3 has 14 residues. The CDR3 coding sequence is TGTGCCAGCAGTGAAGCGGCTCTCCAAGAGACCCAGTACTTC. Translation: CASSEAALQETQYF.

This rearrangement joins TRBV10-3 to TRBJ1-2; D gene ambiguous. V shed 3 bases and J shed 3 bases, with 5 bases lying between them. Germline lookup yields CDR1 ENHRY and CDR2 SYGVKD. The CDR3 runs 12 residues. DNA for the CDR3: TGTGCCATCAGTGACGGTGACTATGGCTACACCTTC. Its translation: CAISDGDYGYTF.

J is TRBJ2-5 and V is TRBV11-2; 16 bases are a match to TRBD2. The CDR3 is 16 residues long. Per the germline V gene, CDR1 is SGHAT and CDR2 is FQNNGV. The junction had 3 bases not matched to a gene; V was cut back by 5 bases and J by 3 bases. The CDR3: CASSPGTSGREETQYF. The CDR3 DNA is TGTGCCAGCAGCCCAGGGACTAGCGGGAGGGAAGAGACCCAGTACTTC.

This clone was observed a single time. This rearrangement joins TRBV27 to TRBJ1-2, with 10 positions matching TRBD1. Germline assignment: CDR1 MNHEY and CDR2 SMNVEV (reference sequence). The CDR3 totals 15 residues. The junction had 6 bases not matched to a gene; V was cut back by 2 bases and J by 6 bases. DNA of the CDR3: TGTGCCAGCAGTTTACGACAGGGGGCGTATGATGGCTACACCTTC. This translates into CASSLRQGAYDGYTF.

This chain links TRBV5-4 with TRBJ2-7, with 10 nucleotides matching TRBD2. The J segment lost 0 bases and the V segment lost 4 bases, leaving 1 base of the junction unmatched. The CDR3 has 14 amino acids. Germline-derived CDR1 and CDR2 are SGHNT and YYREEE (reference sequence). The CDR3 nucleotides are TGTGCCAGCAGCCGGACTAGCGGCTCCTACGAGCAGTACTTC. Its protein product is CASSRTSGSYEQYF.

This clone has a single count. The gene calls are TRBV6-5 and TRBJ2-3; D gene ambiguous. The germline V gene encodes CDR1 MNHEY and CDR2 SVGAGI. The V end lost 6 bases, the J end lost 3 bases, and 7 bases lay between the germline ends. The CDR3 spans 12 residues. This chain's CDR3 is CASSHGTDTQYF. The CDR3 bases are TGTGCCAGCAGCCACGGGACAGATACGCAGTATTTT.

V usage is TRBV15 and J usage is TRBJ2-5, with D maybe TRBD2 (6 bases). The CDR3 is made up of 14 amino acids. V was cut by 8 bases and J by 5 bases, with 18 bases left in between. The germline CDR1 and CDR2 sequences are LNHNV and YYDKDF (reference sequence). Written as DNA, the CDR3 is TGTGCCACCGGGGCGGGACCCCGGACGGAGACCCAGTACTTC. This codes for CATGAGPRTETQYF.

The CDR3 DNA sequence: TGTGCCATCAGTGGTTATAGCGGCTTCCAAGAGACCCAGTACTTC. This gives the protein CAISGYSGFQETQYF. The J gene is TRBJ2-5, the V gene TRBV10-3; a weak D match, TRBD2 (6 bases). In germline, CDR1 is ENHRY, CDR2 SYGVKD. CDR3 length equals 15 residues. The germline V and J ends were trimmed by 4 bases and 1 base, with 13 bases remaining between them.

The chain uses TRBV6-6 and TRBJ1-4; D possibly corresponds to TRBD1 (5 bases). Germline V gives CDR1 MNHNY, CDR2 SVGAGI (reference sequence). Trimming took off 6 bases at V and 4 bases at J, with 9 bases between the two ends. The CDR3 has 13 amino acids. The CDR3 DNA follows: TGTGCCAGCAGAGGGGCCCTTAATGAAAAACTGTTTTTT. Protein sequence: CASRGALNEKLFF.

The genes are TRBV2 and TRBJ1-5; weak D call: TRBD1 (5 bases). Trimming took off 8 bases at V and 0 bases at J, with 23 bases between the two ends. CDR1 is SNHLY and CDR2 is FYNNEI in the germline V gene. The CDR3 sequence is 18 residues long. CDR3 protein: CASCLAGQGGYSNQPQHF. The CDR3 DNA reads TGTGCCAGCTGCTTAGCTGGGCAGGGAGGTTATAGCAATCAGCCCCAGCATTTT.

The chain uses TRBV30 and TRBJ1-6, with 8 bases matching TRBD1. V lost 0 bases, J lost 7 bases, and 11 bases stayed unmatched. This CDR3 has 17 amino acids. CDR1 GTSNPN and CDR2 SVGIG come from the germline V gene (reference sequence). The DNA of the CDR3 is TGTGCCTGGAGTGTGTTGCAGGGGGCACACCCAAATTCACCCCTCCACTTT. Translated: CAWSVLQGAHPNSPLHF.

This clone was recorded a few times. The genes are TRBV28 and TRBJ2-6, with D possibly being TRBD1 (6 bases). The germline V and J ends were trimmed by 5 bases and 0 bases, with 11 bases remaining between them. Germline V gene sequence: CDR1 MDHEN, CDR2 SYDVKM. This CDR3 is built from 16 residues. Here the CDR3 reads CASSAGQLSGANVLTF. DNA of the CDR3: TGTGCCAGCAGTGCCGGACAGCTCTCTGGGGCCAACGTCCTGACTTTC.

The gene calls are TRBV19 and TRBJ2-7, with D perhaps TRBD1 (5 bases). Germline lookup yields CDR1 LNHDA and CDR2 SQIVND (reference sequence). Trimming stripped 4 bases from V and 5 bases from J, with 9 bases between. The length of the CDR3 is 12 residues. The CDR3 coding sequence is TGTGCCAGTAGTACATCAGGGAACGAGCAGTACTTC. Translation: CASSTSGNEQYF.

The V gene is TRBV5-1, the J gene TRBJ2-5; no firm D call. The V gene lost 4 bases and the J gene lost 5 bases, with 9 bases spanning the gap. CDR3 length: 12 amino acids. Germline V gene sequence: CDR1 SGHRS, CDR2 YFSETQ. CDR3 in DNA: TGCGCCAGCAGCCCAGAAGCGGAGACCCAGTACTTC. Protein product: CASSPEAETQYF.

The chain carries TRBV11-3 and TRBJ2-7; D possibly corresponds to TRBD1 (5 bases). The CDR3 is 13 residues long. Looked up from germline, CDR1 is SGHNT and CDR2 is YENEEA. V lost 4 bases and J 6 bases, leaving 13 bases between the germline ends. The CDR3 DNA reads TGTGCCAGCAGCTCAGGACACCAACGCGAGCAGTACTTC. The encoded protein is CASSSGHQREQYF.